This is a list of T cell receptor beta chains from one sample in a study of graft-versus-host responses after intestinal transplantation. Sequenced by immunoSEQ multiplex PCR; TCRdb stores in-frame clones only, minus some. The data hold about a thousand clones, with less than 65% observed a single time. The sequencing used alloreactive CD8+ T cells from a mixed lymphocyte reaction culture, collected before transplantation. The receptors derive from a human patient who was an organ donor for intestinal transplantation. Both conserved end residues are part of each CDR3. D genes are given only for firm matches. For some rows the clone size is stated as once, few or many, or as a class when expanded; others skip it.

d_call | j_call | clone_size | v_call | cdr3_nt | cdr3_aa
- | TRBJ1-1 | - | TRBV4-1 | TGCGCCAGCAGCCAAGATCGTGGCTCCACGCCTGAAGCTTTCTTT | CASSQDRGSTPEAFF
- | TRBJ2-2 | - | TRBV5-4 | TGTGCCAGCAGCCGGACACCAGGGGTGAACACCGGGGAGCTGTTTTTT | CASSRTPGVNTGELFF
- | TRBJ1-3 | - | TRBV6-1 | TGTGCCAGCAGTGGGTATCGCAGTTACCATAATCCTTCTGGAAACACCATATATTTT | CASSGYRSYHNPSGNTIYF
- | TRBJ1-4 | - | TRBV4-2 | TGTGCCAGCAGCCCGCGCGGAGGGCGAAGTAATGAAAAACTGTTTTTT | CASSPRGGRSNEKLFF
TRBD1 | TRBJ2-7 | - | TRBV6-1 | TGTGCCAGCAGCCCCGCAGGGACAGGGAACTACGAGCAGTACTTC | CASSPAGTGNYEQYF
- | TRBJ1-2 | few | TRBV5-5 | TGTGCCAGCACCGCCGCTAACTATGGCTACACCTTC | CASTAANYGYTF
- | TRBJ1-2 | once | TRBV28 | TGTGCCACCCTATCCCTCAGGGCGCGATCCTACTATGGCTACACCTTC | CATLSLRARSYYGYTF
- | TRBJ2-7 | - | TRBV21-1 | TGTGCCAGCAGAAGAAGAGTGCTACACGTGTTAGACGAGCAGTACTTC | CASRRRVLHVLDEQYF
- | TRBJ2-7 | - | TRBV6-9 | TGTGCCAGCAGTTACGGCGGTGCGAAGTACGAGCAGTACTTC | CASSYGGAKYEQYF
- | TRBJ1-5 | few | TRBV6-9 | TGTGCCAGCGGACCCTATAGCAATCAGCCCCAGCATTTT | CASGPYSNQPQHF
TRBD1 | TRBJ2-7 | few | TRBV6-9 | TGTGCCAGCAGTTACGGGGCAGGGGGCCAGTACGAGCAGTACTTC | CASSYGAGGQYEQYF
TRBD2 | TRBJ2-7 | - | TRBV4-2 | TGTGCCAGCAGCCAAGAGGGGCTAGCGGAACTCTCCTACGAGCAGTACTTC | CASSQEGLAELSYEQYF
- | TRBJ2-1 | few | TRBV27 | TGTGCCAGCAGTGTTATCCAGGAGAGCTCCTACAATGAGCAGTTCTTC | CASSVIQESSYNEQFF
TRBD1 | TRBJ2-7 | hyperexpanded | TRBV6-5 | TGTGCCAGCAGTTACGGGGCAGGGGGCCAGTACGAGCAGTACTTC | CASSYGAGGQYEQYF
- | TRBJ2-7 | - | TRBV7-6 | TGTGCCAGCAGCTTAGGACAGAGCTCCTACGAGCAGTACTTC | CASSLGQSSYEQYF
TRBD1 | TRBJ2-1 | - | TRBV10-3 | TGTGCCATCAGTGCCTCGGAGACAGGGGGGATTAGGGATGAGCAGTTCTTC | CAISASETGGIRDEQFF
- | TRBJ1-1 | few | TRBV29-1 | TGCAGCGTATTCAGGGGATACACTGAAGCTTTCTTT | CSVFRGYTEAFF
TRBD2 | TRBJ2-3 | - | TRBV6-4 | TGTGCCAGCAGTGCGCGGGGGGGGACAGATACGCAGTATTTT | CASSARGGTDTQYF
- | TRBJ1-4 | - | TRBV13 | TGTGCCAGCAGCTTAGGGGGTGGTGAAAAACTGTTTTTT | CASSLGGGEKLFF
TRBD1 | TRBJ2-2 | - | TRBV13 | TGTGCCAGCAGCCCCGCAACAGGGGCGAACACCGGGGAGCTGTTTTTT | CASSPATGANTGELFF
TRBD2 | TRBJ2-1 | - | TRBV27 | TGTGCCAGCAGCCAAACTAGCGGGGATTACAATGAGCAGTTCTTC | CASSQTSGDYNEQFF
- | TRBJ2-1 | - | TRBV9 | TGTGCCAGCAGCGTAGTCGGGGGTACCTACAATGAGCAGTTCTTC | CASSVVGGTYNEQFF
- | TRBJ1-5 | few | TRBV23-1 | TGCGCCAGCAGTCTATGTCTCACCGATAATCAGCCCCAGCATTTT | CASSLCLTDNQPQHF
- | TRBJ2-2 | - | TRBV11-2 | TGTGCCAGCAGCTATCTAGCATCCGGGGAGCTGTTTTTT | CASSYLASGELFF
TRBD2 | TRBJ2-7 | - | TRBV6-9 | TGTGCCAGCAGTTACTCGGTGGCCGGGAGGGGCGAGCAGTACTTC | CASSYSVAGRGEQYF
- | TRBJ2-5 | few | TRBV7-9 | TGTGCCAGCAGCGCCGATCGGGCCCAAGAGACCCAGTACTTC | CASSADRAQETQYF
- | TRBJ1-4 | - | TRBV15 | TGTGCCACCAGCAGAGATCTCGGGACTAAAAATGAAAAACTGTTTTTT | CATSRDLGTKNEKLFF
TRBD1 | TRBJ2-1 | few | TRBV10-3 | TGTGCCTCCCAGAGGGAGGGACAGGGATTTTTGGATGAGCAGTTCTTC | CASQREGQGFLDEQFF
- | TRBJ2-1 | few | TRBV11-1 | TGTGCCAGCAGCCTCGGCAATGAGCAGTTCTTC | CASSLGNEQFF
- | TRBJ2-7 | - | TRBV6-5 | TGTGCCAGCAGCCCGGACTCCTACACCTACGAGCAGTACTTC | CASSPDSYTYEQYF
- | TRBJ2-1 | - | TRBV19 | TGTGCCAGTAGTATGGGTCCCCACAATGAGCAGTTCTTC | CASSMGPHNEQFF
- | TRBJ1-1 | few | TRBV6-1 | TGTGCCAGCTCTTTCCCAAGGTCGGGCACTGAAGCTTTCTTT | CASSFPRSGTEAFF
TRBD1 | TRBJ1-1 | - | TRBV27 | TGTGCCAGCAGTTACGGGACAGGCGACACTGAAGCTTTCTTT | CASSYGTGDTEAFF
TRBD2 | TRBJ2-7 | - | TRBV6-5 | TGTGCCAGCACGGATAGCGGGAGCTCCTACGAGCAGTACTTC | CASTDSGSSYEQYF
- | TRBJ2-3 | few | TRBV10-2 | TGCGCCAGCAGTACCCTCGCCCGACGCACAGATACGCAGTATTTT | CASSTLARRTDTQYF
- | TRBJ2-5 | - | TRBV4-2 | TGTGCCAGCAGCCAAGATGTCTGGGTAAGAAATTCAGAGACCCAGTACTTC | CASSQDVWVRNSETQYF
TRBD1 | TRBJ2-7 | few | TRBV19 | TGTGCCAGTAGTGTCGGACAGGGGACCTACGAGCAGTACTTC | CASSVGQGTYEQYF
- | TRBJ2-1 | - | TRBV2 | TGTGCCAGCAGTCGGACTATTAACAATGAGCAGTTCTTC | CASSRTINNEQFF
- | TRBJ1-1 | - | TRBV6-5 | TGTGCCAGCAGGGGAGGGGCCGAAGCTTTCTTT | CASRGGAEAFF
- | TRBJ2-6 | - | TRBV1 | TGCACCAGCAGGATGACATGTTTGTGCACAAGTCGGGCCAACGTCCTGACTTTC | CTSRMTCLCTSRANVLTF
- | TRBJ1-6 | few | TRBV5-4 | TGTGCCAGCGGAACGGAGGGAAGCTCCTATAATTCACCCCTCCACTTT | CASGTEGSSYNSPLHF
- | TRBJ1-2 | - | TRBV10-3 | TGTGCCGTAACAGGGCAAACTAACTATGGCTACACCTTC | CAVTGQTNYGYTF
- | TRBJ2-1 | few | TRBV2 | TGTGCCAGCAGTGAATGGGCTAGCAGCTACTACAATGAGCAGTTCTTC | CASSEWASSYYNEQFF
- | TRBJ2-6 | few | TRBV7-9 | TGTGCCAGCAGCTTTAGCGAATCTGGGGCCAACGTCCTGACTTTC | CASSFSESGANVLTF
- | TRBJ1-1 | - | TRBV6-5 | TGTGCCAGCATAAGGAAGGGGCTCACTGAAGCTTTCTTT | CASIRKGLTEAFF
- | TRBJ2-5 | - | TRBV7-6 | TGTGCCAACAGCTTCGCAGCTAGGCCCGCTCAAGAGACCCAGTACTTC | CANSFAARPAQETQYF
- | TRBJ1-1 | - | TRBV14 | TGTGCCAGCAGCCAAAACAGGATAGAAGCTTTCTTT | CASSQNRIEAFF
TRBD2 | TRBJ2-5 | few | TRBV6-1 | TGTGCCAGCAGACCTGGACTAGCGGGAGAGACCCAGTACTTC | CASRPGLAGETQYF